The T cell receptor beta chain under discussion was sequenced for a study of cytomegalovirus exposure and HLA in healthy donors. Findings and caveats of the study: Follow-up analysis found HLA locus-dependent TCR association rates, highest for DRB1 and lowest for HLA-C. Altogether, more than 150 TCR beta chains were recorded as cytomegalovirus-associated.

Between the trimmed V and J ends, which lost 4 bases and 2 bases, there was a span of 27 bases. Germline CDR1 is SGDLS and CDR2 is YYNGEE. The CDR3 is 19 residues long. PCR was performed using 60 Vbeta and 13 Jbeta primers. Sequencing used immunoSEQ multiplex PCR; TCRdb keeps in-frame clones, though not all of them. The sample shows some 130,000 clones, around 69% of them seen only once. As for this clone: What it recognizes is unknown.

The chain has TRBV9 and TRBJ1-2; D perhaps matches TRBD1 (6 bases). The TCR comes from a human donor in good health. The sample taken for sequencing was PBMCs. The CDR3 sequence: CASSPSWFIRGADNYGYTF. CDR3 bases: TGTGCCAGCAGCCCATCGTGGTTTATTCGGGGGGCGGACAACTATGGCTACACCTTC.